These 18 T cell receptor beta chains originate from one sample sequenced in a study of stem cell transplantation in POMP-related autoinflammatory disease. TCRdb keeps only in-frame clones here, not all; method: immunoSEQ multiplex PCR. This table holds some 9,400 clones, 75% to 85% found once. The sequences come from CD4+ T cells from PBMCs, collected after stem cell transplantation. Receptor source: a human patient with POMP-related autoinflammation and immune dysregulation (PRAID). Some T cells may have originated in the graft donor.

The gene calls are TRBV18 and TRBJ2-1, with 9 bases identical to TRBD1. CDR1 is KGHSH, CDR2 LQKENI, per germline. The CDR3 is made up of 16 amino acids. Losses at the gene ends were 4 bases for V and 6 bases for J; bases not matched to a gene: 10. The CDR3 nucleotides read TGTGCCAGCTCACGTTTAGACAGGGGGAAAAGCAATGAGCAGTTCTTC. Encoded protein: CASSRLDRGKSNEQFF. Drawing the rest from reference TRBV18 and TRBJ2-1, the complete variable domain is NAGVMQNPRHLVRRRGQEARLRCSPMKGHSHVYWYRQLPEEGLKFMVYLQKENIIDESGMPKERFSAEFPKEGPSILRIQQVVRGDSAAYFCASSRLDRGKSNEQFFGPGTRLTVL.

The count of this clone is one. The gene calls are TRBV30 and TRBJ1-5; D is perhaps TRBD1 (6 bases). The CDR3 has 13 residues. V was trimmed by 2 bases and J by 3 bases, leaving 8 bases between them. CDR1 and CDR2 from the germline V gene are GTSNPN and SVGIG (reference sequence). The DNA for the CDR3 is TGTGCCTGGAGTCACAGGGACAATCAGCCCCAGCATTTT. It translates to CAWSHRDNQPQHF.

The V call is TRBV5-1, the J call TRBJ2-3, with 12 bases lining up with TRBD2. V shed 2 bases and J 5 bases; nucleotides not matched to a gene: 6. The CDR3 is made up of 16 amino acids. Germline V gene lookup returns CDR1 SGHRS and CDR2 YFSETQ. CDR3 DNA: TGCGCCAGCAGCTTTCTAGCGGGAGGGCGGGGAGATACGCAGTATTTT. Its translation: CASSFLAGGRGDTQYF.

The CDR3 reads CAIKVGYSQETQYF. Here the CDR3 DNA reads TGTGCCATTAAGGTGGGGTACTCCCAAGAGACCCAGTACTTC. This chain connects TRBV5-8 to TRBJ2-5, with D unclear. V lost 9 bases and J 1 base, leaving 16 bases between the germline ends. The CDR3 has 14 amino acids. Germline CDR1 reads SGHTS; CDR2 reads YDEGEE.

The chain has TRBV5-4 and TRBJ2-5, with 8 bases aligning to TRBD1. Per the germline V gene, CDR1 is SGHNT and CDR2 is YYREEE (reference sequence). This CDR3 is built from 15 residues. V gave up 4 bases and J gave up 2 bases; unmatched junction bases: 7. CDR3 coding DNA: TGTGCCAGCAGCCGCGGACAGGGAACACAAGAGACCCAGTACTTC. Encoded protein: CASSRGQGTQETQYF. Full variable domain (remainder filled in from reference TRBV5-4 and TRBJ2-5): ETGVTQSPTHLIKTRGQQVTLRCSSQSGHNTVSWYQQALGQGPQFIFQYYREEENGRGNFPPRFSGLQFPNYSSELNVNALELDDSALYLCASSRGQGTQETQYFGPGTRLLVL.

The genes are TRBV2 and TRBJ2-5; 9 bases line up with TRBD1. Germline V lookup: CDR1 SNHLY, CDR2 FYNNEI. Trimming at V came to 6 bases and at J to 2 bases, leaving 1 base not matched to a gene. This CDR3 region has 13 residues. The CDR3 spells CASSGQGQETQYF. As DNA, the CDR3 is TGTGCCAGCAGCGGACAGGGGCAAGAGACCCAGTACTTC.

The CDR3 protein is CASTTGRSYEQYF. The CDR3 nucleotides read TGTGCCAGCACCACAGGACGCTCGTACGAGCAGTACTTC. The V gene is TRBV3-1 (or the pseudogene TRBV3-2), the J gene TRBJ2-7; possible D gene TRBD1, 5 bases. Germline values: CDR1 LGHDT, CDR2 YNNKEL (reference sequence). The CDR3 consists of 13 residues. Deletions cut 7 bases from V and 4 bases from J, with 14 bases between.

The chain combines TRBV5-1 with TRBJ2-3, with TRBD1 matching over 8 bases. CDR1 is SGHRS, CDR2 YFSETQ, per germline. This CDR3 is built from 17 residues. J gave up 3 bases and V 7 bases, and 16 bases lay outside the gene matches. CDR3 nucleotides: TGCGCCAGCGGCCTCTCCTCTACAGGGGGAGGTACAGATACGCAGTATTTT. Residues: CASGLSSTGGGTDTQYF.

CDR3 in amino acids: CASSPRTPGGIQYF. The CDR3, as DNA: TGTGCCAGCAGTCCACGGACACCAGGAGGCATTCAGTACTTC. The gene calls are TRBV6-2 or TRBV6-3 and TRBJ2-4, with D perhaps matching TRBD1 or TRBD2 (5 bases each). There are 14 residues in the CDR3. Per the germline V gene, CDR1 is MNHEY and CDR2 is SVGEGT. Trimming pared 5 bases from V and 9 bases from J, leaving 17 bases between.

The V gene is TRBV5-6, the J gene TRBJ2-7; TRBD2 might be the D (6 bases). V was shortened by 6 bases and J by 2 bases, with 15 bases between the two germline ends. Germline lookup yields CDR1 SGHDT and CDR2 YYEEEE. This CDR3 spans 14 amino acids. CDR3 amino acids: CASMFGDFPYEQYF. The CDR3 region has the DNA TGTGCCAGCATGTTCGGGGACTTCCCCTACGAGCAGTACTTC.

The gene calls are TRBV30 and TRBJ2-2; D not resolved. The ends were cut back, 7 bases at V and 4 bases at J, with 10 bases in the middle. The CDR3 is 12 residues long. Germline V gene sequence: CDR1 GTSNPN, CDR2 SVGIG (reference sequence). The CDR3 bases are TGTGCCTTTTCCCATCGCACCGGGGAGCTGTTTTTT. Translating it yields CAFSHRTGELFF. The whole variable domain, filled in from reference TRBV30 and TRBJ2-2, reads SQTIHQWPATLVQPVGSPLSLECTVEGTSNPNLYWYRQAAGRGLQLLFYSVGIGQISSEVPQNLSASRPQDRQFILSSKKLLLSDSGFYLCAFSHRTGELFFGEGSRLTVL.

This chain uses TRBV5-1 with TRBJ1-1, with 8 bases lining up with TRBD1. The CDR3 runs to 15 residues. The germline V gene has CDR1 SGHRS and CDR2 YFSETQ. V trimming: 4 bases; J trimming: 4 bases; junction bases outside the gene matches: 9. The CDR3 loop reads CASSTQRTGSTEAFF. In nucleotides, the CDR3 is TGCGCCAGCAGCACCCAGCGGACAGGGAGCACTGAAGCTTTCTTT.

The V gene is TRBV29-1, the J gene TRBJ2-5; 7 bases map to TRBD2. Trimming at V came to 5 bases and at J to 5 bases, leaving 14 bases not matched to a gene. Germline loops: CDR1 SQVTM, CDR2 ANQGSEA. The CDR3 runs to 15 residues. This CDR3 reads CSVSGWGGRGETQYF. DNA of the CDR3: TGCAGCGTTTCAGGATGGGGCGGGAGAGGTGAGACCCAGTACTTC.

The chain links TRBV18 to TRBJ1-5, with a weak D call TRBD1 (6 bases). The germline CDR1 and CDR2 sequences are KGHSH and LQKENI. This CDR3 is built from 14 residues. V was pared by 4 bases and J by 2 bases, with 9 bases between. The CDR3 sequence is CASSRGARNQPQHF. The CDR3 region has the DNA TGTGCCAGCTCACGGGGGGCGCGCAATCAGCCCCAGCATTTT.

This sequence joins TRBV29-1 and TRBJ2-5, with a possible D match to TRBD2 (6 bases). The CDR3 extends over 13 amino acids. The germline V gene encodes CDR1 SQVTM and CDR2 ANQGSEA. Trimming stripped 4 bases from V and 9 bases from J, with 18 bases between. CDR3 DNA: TGCAGCGTTGCATATCGAGTTTCGGGGGCCCAGTACTTC. Its protein is CSVAYRVSGAQYF.

The chain uses TRBV2 and TRBJ2-1, with TRBD2 matching 10 bases. The germline gives CDR1 SNHLY, CDR2 FYNNEI. V shed 5 bases, J shed 4 bases, and the junction held 5 bases outside the gene matches. CDR3 length equals 15 residues. Here the CDR3 reads CASSSSGSGYNEQFF. The CDR3 nucleotides read TGTGCCAGCAGTTCTAGCGGGAGTGGGTACAATGAGCAGTTCTTC.

V is TRBV7-9 and J is TRBJ1-2; D unresolved. Trimming shortened V by 1 base and J by 5 bases, and 5 bases separated the two germline ends. The CDR3 contains 12 residues. CDR1 SEHNR and CDR2 FQNEAQ come from the germline V gene (reference sequence). CDR3 loop: CASSLEQYGYTF. CDR3 coding DNA: TGTGCCAGCAGCTTAGAACAGTATGGCTACACCTTC.

The chain joins TRBV6-5 to TRBJ1-2, with D hard to call. V was pared by 0 bases and J by 2 bases, with 10 bases between. The CDR3 loop spans 15 amino acids. Germline V CDR1 and CDR2: MNHEY, SVGAGI. This CDR3 is CASSYSISGNYGYTF. CDR3 nucleotide sequence: TGTGCCAGCAGTTACTCTATATCCGGCAACTATGGCTACACCTTC.